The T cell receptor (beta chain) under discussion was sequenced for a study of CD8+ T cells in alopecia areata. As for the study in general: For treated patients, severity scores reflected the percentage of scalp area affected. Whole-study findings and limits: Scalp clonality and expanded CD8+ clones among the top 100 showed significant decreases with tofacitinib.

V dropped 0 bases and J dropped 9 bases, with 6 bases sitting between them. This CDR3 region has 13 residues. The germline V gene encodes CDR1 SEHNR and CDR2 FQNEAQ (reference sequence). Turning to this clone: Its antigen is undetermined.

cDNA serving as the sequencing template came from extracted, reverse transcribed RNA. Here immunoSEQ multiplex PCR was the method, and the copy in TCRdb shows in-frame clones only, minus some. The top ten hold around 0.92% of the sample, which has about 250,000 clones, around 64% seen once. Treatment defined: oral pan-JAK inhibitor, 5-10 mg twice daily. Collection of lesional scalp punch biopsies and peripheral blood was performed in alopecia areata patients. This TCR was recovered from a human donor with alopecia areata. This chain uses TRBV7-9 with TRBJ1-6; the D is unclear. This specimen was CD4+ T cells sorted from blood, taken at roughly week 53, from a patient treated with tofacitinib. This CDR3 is CASSLAVFSPLHF. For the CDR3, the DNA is TGTGCCAGCAGCTTAGCGGTGTTTTCACCCCTCCACTTT.